Listed below are T cell receptor beta chains from one sample, sequenced in a study of a mutant IDH1 vaccine in newly diagnosed glioma. Repertoires were generated with immunoSEQ multiplex PCR, while TCRdb's copy carries only in-frame clones and drops some. The sample lists roughly 10,000 clones; around 88% were seen once. These receptors lack a known antigen. This specimen was PBMCs, taken from a glioma patient whose treatment included an IDH1 peptide vaccine. The source is a woman in her thirties or forties with glioma. Some clones in this sample may be carry-over from other donors' samples. Both conserved end residues are part of each CDR3. Each record gives: D gene, J gene, V gene, clone size, CDR3 DNA, CDR3 protein. D genes are given only for firm matches. Rows may omit the clone size; those that give it use once, few, many or a size class.

d_call: -
j_call: TRBJ2-7
v_call: TRBV10-2
clone_size: once
cdr3_nt: TGCGCCAGCAGTGCCGTGGTAGCGGACCCTCTAGGGCAGTACTTC
cdr3_aa: CASSAVVADPLGQYF

d_call: -
j_call: TRBJ2-3
v_call: TRBV10-2
clone_size: -
cdr3_nt: TGCGCCGCTGCGAGACGGGCGGTGACAGATACGCAGTATTTT
cdr3_aa: CAAARRAVTDTQYF

d_call: TRBD1
j_call: TRBJ2-2
v_call: TRBV29-1
clone_size: -
cdr3_nt: TGCAGCGTTGAGATCAGGGGGCGGAACACCGGGGAGCTGTTTTTT
cdr3_aa: CSVEIRGRNTGELFF

d_call: -
j_call: TRBJ2-5
v_call: TRBV18
clone_size: -
cdr3_nt: TGTGCCAGCTCACCAGGGCAGGGAGGAGAGACCCAGTACTTC
cdr3_aa: CASSPGQGGETQYF

d_call: -
j_call: TRBJ2-2
v_call: TRBV28
clone_size: -
cdr3_nt: TGTGCCAGCAGTTTAATCGCGTCATTGTACGGGGAGCTGTTTTTT
cdr3_aa: CASSLIASLYGELFF

d_call: TRBD1
j_call: TRBJ1-4
v_call: TRBV6-5
clone_size: -
cdr3_nt: TGTGCCAGGCTAAGCGACAGGGATGAAAAACTGTTTTTT
cdr3_aa: CARLSDRDEKLFF

d_call: TRBD2
j_call: TRBJ2-3
v_call: TRBV19
clone_size: once
cdr3_nt: TGTGCCAGTAGTAAGGGACTAGCGGGAGAATATGCAGATACGCAGTATTTT
cdr3_aa: CASSKGLAGEYADTQYF

d_call: -
j_call: TRBJ1-2
v_call: TRBV2
clone_size: -
cdr3_nt: TGTGCCAGCAGGAACGGGGGGGCTGTTGGCTACACCTTC
cdr3_aa: CASRNGGAVGYTF

d_call: TRBD1
j_call: TRBJ1-2
v_call: TRBV14
clone_size: -
cdr3_nt: TGTGCCAGCAGCCAAGAGCGACAGGGAACTGCTGGCTACACCTTC
cdr3_aa: CASSQERQGTAGYTF

d_call: -
j_call: TRBJ2-7
v_call: TRBV18
clone_size: -
cdr3_nt: TGTGCCAGCTCACTCCAAGAGGACAGCGAGCAGTACTTC
cdr3_aa: CASSLQEDSEQYF

d_call: TRBD1
j_call: TRBJ1-1
v_call: TRBV29-1
clone_size: -
cdr3_nt: TGCAGCGTGGGACAGGGGGAAACTGAAGCTTTCTTT
cdr3_aa: CSVGQGETEAFF

d_call: -
j_call: TRBJ2-1
v_call: TRBV7-6
clone_size: -
cdr3_nt: TGTGCCAGCAGCAGGGGGAGACTAGTACGTGGCAATGAGCAGTTCTTC
cdr3_aa: CASSRGRLVRGNEQFF

d_call: -
j_call: TRBJ2-7
v_call: TRBV19
clone_size: once
cdr3_nt: TGTGCCAGTAGTATTAGCTGGGTAAATATCTACGAGCAGTACTTC
cdr3_aa: CASSISWVNIYEQYF

d_call: -
j_call: TRBJ1-2
v_call: TRBV5-1
clone_size: -
cdr3_nt: TGCGCCAGCAGCATCCGGGTCTCGGAGGTTGAAGGCTACACCTTC
cdr3_aa: CASSIRVSEVEGYTF

d_call: TRBD1
j_call: TRBJ2-1
v_call: TRBV19
clone_size: -
cdr3_nt: TGTGCCAGTAACCCGACAGGGCTCAATGAGCAGTTCTTC
cdr3_aa: CASNPTGLNEQFF

d_call: -
j_call: TRBJ2-7
v_call: TRBV7-9
clone_size: -
cdr3_nt: TGTGCCAGCAGCTTAGGCTTCTACGAGCAGTACTTC
cdr3_aa: CASSLGFYEQYF

d_call: TRBD2
j_call: TRBJ2-7
v_call: TRBV29-1
clone_size: once
cdr3_nt: TGCAGCGTTGACGCGGGAGGGTCCTACGAGCAGTACTTC
cdr3_aa: CSVDAGGSYEQYF

d_call: TRBD1
j_call: TRBJ1-2
v_call: TRBV30
clone_size: -
cdr3_nt: TGTGCCTGGAGACAGGGGCCGTCTAACTATGGCTACACCTTC
cdr3_aa: CAWRQGPSNYGYTF

d_call: TRBD1
j_call: TRBJ2-7
v_call: TRBV18
clone_size: -
cdr3_nt: TGTGCCAGCTCACCACGTCGGGACAGGGGGTACTACGAGCAGTACTTC
cdr3_aa: CASSPRRDRGYYEQYF

d_call: TRBD2
j_call: TRBJ2-2
v_call: TRBV10-3
clone_size: -
cdr3_nt: TGTGCCATCAGTGAGTGGACTAGCGGGGTATCGGGCACCGGGGAGCTGTTTTTT
cdr3_aa: CAISEWTSGVSGTGELFF

d_call: -
j_call: TRBJ1-4
v_call: TRBV28
clone_size: -
cdr3_nt: TGTGCCAGCAGCCCTAGCGGGACACCTAATGAAAAACTGTTTTTT
cdr3_aa: CASSPSGTPNEKLFF

d_call: TRBD1
j_call: TRBJ2-7
v_call: TRBV5-1
clone_size: -
cdr3_nt: TGCGCCAGCAACCGGGACAGGGAGGGAGGCGAGCAGTACTTC
cdr3_aa: CASNRDREGGEQYF

d_call: -
j_call: TRBJ1-2
v_call: TRBV7-9
clone_size: -
cdr3_nt: TGTGCCAGCAACCGGATTCTGACTAATGGCTACACCTTC
cdr3_aa: CASNRILTNGYTF